This T cell receptor beta chain was recovered during a study of immune cell composition in non-small cell lung cancer. The study, taken as a whole, reports: Squamous carcinomas (about 75%) more often had tumour-associated clones >0.5% than adenocarcinomas (roughly 33%). Tumour TCR-beta clonality was not significantly tied to smoking pack-years.

Normal lung was sampled as far from the tumour as possible, at least 3 cm. Concerning this clone itself: The antigen is unknown.

The CDR3 is 17 amino acids. V shed 5 bases, J shed 0 bases, and the junction held 8 bases outside the gene matches. Germline values: CDR1 MDHEN, CDR2 SYDVKM. Measured with immunoSEQ multiplex PCR; TCRdb has only the in-frame clones, and not every one. Of several thousand clones listed, roughly two thirds are singletons. Sequencing was performed on non-adjacent lung tissue. The V and J genes are TRBV28 and TRBJ1-3; 9 nucleotides match TRBD1. This TCR was recovered from a human donor with non-small cell lung cancer. For the CDR3, the DNA is TGTGCCAGCAGTACAACCGGGACAGGGAACTCTGGAAACACCATATATTTT. Translating gives CASSTTGTGNSGNTIYF.